The clone carrying this TCR beta chain has more than one count but fewer than ten. Its antigen is still unknown. The TCR library protocol was used to attach unique molecular identifiers. These identifiers were attached to individual cDNA molecules. TCRdb redid the calling of the 5' RACE reads with MiXCR, one entry per CDR3 protein. The repertoire holds more than 85,000 distinct CDR3 sequences, roughly an eighth seen once, with 3.5% to 4% in the top ten. The record originates from a study of early T cells in non-severe SARS-CoV-2 infection. Whole-study context: With bulk RNA from unsorted whole blood as input, sequencing yielded unpaired chains. General study findings and limits: A preference for anti-spike CD8 responses marked VDJdb matching, which missed private and CD4 specificities.

CDR1 and CDR2 (germline): GTSNPN, SVGIG (reference sequence). There are 11 residues in the CDR3. V lost 3 bases, J lost 5 bases, and 7 bases lay in between. The TCR sequence derives from an adult who was a healthcare worker with PCR-confirmed SARS-CoV-2 infection or an uninfected control (not recorded which). The starting material was whole blood, obtained at baseline. The chain carries TRBV30 and TRBJ1-1; no reliable D call. The CDR3 sequence: CAWSPGTEAFF. CDR3 coding DNA: TGTGCCTGGAGCCCGGGTACTGAAGCTTTCTTT.